These 23 T cell receptor beta chains were all obtained from the same sample, sequenced in a study of cytomegalovirus exposure and HLA in healthy donors. Both 60 Vbeta primers and 13 Jbeta primers went into the PCR. Assay used: immunoSEQ multiplex PCR; TCRdb lists only in-frame clones, some missing. The sample lists approximately 150,000 clones, about four fifths seen once, with roughly 1% in the top ten. The source material was PBMCs. All receptors derive from a man aged 30 to 39 in good health and CMV-seronegative.

This clone was detected once. The chain combines TRBV28 with TRBJ1-2; possible D gene TRBD1, 5 bases. Germline V gene data show CDR1 as MDHEN and CDR2 as SYDVKM. The CDR3 has 14 amino acids. The V and J ends lost 6 bases and 0 bases respectively, with 11 bases between them. In DNA, the CDR3 is TGTGCCAGCAGAACAAGACAGTCTAACTATGGCTACACCTTC. Amino acids: CASRTRQSNYGYTF.

This clone was counted once. The chain joins TRBV9 to TRBJ1-1; possible D gene TRBD1, 6 bases. Trimming removed 0 bases from V and 4 bases from J, with 13 bases in between. CDR3 size: 15 residues. CDR1 and CDR2 from the germline V gene are SGDLS and YYNGEE. The CDR3 is CASSVDTRGGTEAFF. The CDR3 region has the DNA TGTGCCAGCAGCGTAGATACAAGGGGGGGCACTGAAGCTTTCTTT.

The rearrangement uses TRBV9 and TRBJ1-1, with a weak D call TRBD1 (5 bases). The CDR3 consists of 16 residues. Germline lookup yields CDR1 SGDLS and CDR2 YYNGEE. The V gene lost 0 bases and the J gene lost 0 bases, with 12 bases spanning the gap. Here the CDR3 DNA reads TGTGCCAGCAGCGTAGGGGTAGGGGAGGTGAACACTGAAGCTTTCTTT. Protein: CASSVGVGEVNTEAFF.

This clone was detected once. The rearrangement links TRBV9 to TRBJ1-5; tentatively, D is TRBD1 (6 bases). This CDR3 region has 14 residues. The V and J ends lost 4 bases and 4 bases respectively, with 12 bases between them. Germline V CDR1 and CDR2: SGDLS, YYNGEE. In nucleotides, the CDR3 is TGTGCCAGCAGCTTAGGGGGGGAGAATCAGCCCCAGCATTTT. Translated: CASSLGGENQPQHF.

The chain is built from TRBV5-5 and TRBJ2-7; 8 nucleotides agree with TRBD2. Germline V gene lookup returns CDR1 SGHKS and CDR2 YYEKEE (reference sequence). Losses at the gene ends were 4 bases for V and 2 bases for J; bases not matched to a gene: 8. CDR3 size: 15 residues. The CDR3 nucleotides read TGTGCCAGCAGCCCGGGGGGGGCGGAGGCCTACGAGCAGTACTTC. Protein: CASSPGGAEAYEQYF.

The genes are TRBV11-2 and TRBJ2-7; 15 positions agree with TRBD2. CDR1 SGHAT and CDR2 FQNNGV come from the germline V gene. This CDR3 is built from 13 residues. V gave up 8 bases and J gave up 6 bases; unmatched junction bases: 2. Here the CDR3 reads CASGLAGGLEQYF. Written as DNA, the CDR3 is TGTGCCAGCGGACTAGCGGGGGGGCTCGAGCAGTACTTC.

The chain has TRBV28 and TRBJ2-7, with no clear D. V lost 6 bases, J lost 4 bases, and 10 bases lay in between. Germline V gene data show CDR1 as MDHEN and CDR2 as SYDVKM. The length of the CDR3 is 12 residues. CDR3 amino acids: CASSKNFYEQYF. As DNA, the CDR3 is TGTGCCAGCAGCAAAAATTTTTACGAGCAGTACTTC.

The chain employs TRBV7-3 and TRBJ2-2; 12 bases line up with TRBD2. The CDR3 runs 15 residues. The trim removed 6 bases at V and 5 bases at J, leaving 4 bases unmatched. Per the germline V gene, CDR1 is SGHTA and CDR2 is FQGTGA. The CDR3 DNA is TGTGCCAGCAGTCCCCTAGCGGGAGGGACCGGGGAGCTGTTTTTT. It encodes CASSPLAGGTGELFF. Combining the CDR3 with reference TRBV7-3 and TRBJ2-2 gives the whole variable domain GAGVSQTPSNKVTEKGKYVELRCDPISGHTALYWYRQSLGQGPEFLIYFQGTGAADDSGLPNDRFFAVRPEGSVSTLKIQRTERGDSAVYLCASSPLAGGTGELFFGEGSRLTVL.

V gene TRBV27 combines with J gene TRBJ2-2; D call uncertain. Per germline, CDR1 MNHEY and CDR2 SMNVEV (reference sequence). The CDR3 consists of 12 residues. V was shortened by 2 bases and J by 7 bases, with 5 bases between the two germline ends. CDR3 loop: CASSLGVGELFF. CDR3 DNA sequence: TGTGCCAGCAGTTTAGGAGTCGGGGAGCTGTTTTTT.

The chain uses TRBV15 and TRBJ1-3, with TRBD1 identical over 11 bases. J gave up 0 bases and V 4 bases, and 8 bases lay outside the gene matches. There are 18 residues in the CDR3. Germline lookup yields CDR1 LNHNV and CDR2 YYDKDF (reference sequence). CDR3 region: CATSKGQGVGDSGNTIYF. CDR3 nucleotide sequence: TGTGCCACCAGCAAGGGACAGGGGGTAGGGGACTCTGGAAACACCATATATTTT. Full variable domain (outside the CDR3, taken from reference TRBV15 and TRBJ1-3): DAMVIQNPRYQVTQFGKPVTLSCSQTLNHNVMYWYQQKSSQAPKLLFHYYDKDFNNEADTPDNFQSRRPNTSFCFLDIRSPGLGDTAMYLCATSKGQGVGDSGNTIYFGEGSWLTVV.

The chain uses TRBV5-6 and TRBJ1-2, with TRBD1 identical over 7 bases. With 6 bases clipped from V and 8 bases from J, the junction kept 10 bases outside the gene matches. Germline V gene data show CDR1 as SGHDT and CDR2 as YYEEEE. This CDR3 is built from 13 residues. CDR3 sequence: CASTLAGQKGYTF. DNA of the CDR3: TGTGCCAGCACCCTTGCGGGACAGAAAGGCTACACCTTC.

V and J are TRBV5-6 and TRBJ2-1, with 10 bases aligning to TRBD2. This CDR3 has 16 amino acids. V dropped 1 base and J dropped 4; count of bases not matched to a gene: 5. Per germline, CDR1 SGHDT and CDR2 YYEEEE. CDR3 region: CASSLIAGGIYNEQFF. In DNA form, the CDR3 reads TGTGCCAGCAGCTTGATAGCGGGAGGAATATACAATGAGCAGTTCTTC.

V gene TRBV6-5 combines with J gene TRBJ1-1; TRBD1 might be the D (5 bases). Trimming removed 8 bases at V and 1 base at J, with 8 bases between. This CDR3 has 12 residues. Germline V CDR1 and CDR2: MNHEY, SVGAGI. For the CDR3, the DNA is TGTGCCAGCCGACAGCCGAACACTGAAGCTTTCTTT. It specifies CASRQPNTEAFF.

This rearrangement joins TRBV5-4 to TRBJ1-4; 8 bases map to TRBD1. V lost 5 bases and J lost 5; bases outside the gene matches: 14. The CDR3 loop spans 17 amino acids. Germline CDR1 reads SGHNT; CDR2 reads YYREEE (reference sequence). CDR3 sequence (DNA): TGTGCCAGCAGGGGAGGGACAGGCGGGACTGTAAATGAAAAACTGTTTTTT. As protein: CASRGGTGGTVNEKLFF.

V and J are TRBV10-2 and TRBJ2-3, with D unresolved. There are 13 residues in the CDR3. V gave up 3 bases and J gave up 2 bases, with 6 bases separating them. The germline V gene encodes CDR1 WSHSY and CDR2 SAAADI. The CDR3 here is CASSDPITDTQYF. CDR3 in DNA: TGCGCCAGCAGTGACCCAATCACAGATACGCAGTATTTT.

This rearrangement joins TRBV4-3 to TRBJ2-2; 11 positions agree with TRBD2. J gave up 4 bases and V 4 bases, and 11 bases lay outside the gene matches. The CDR3 runs to 18 residues. Germline V lookup: CDR1 LGHNA, CDR2 YSLEER. The CDR3, as DNA: TGCGCCAGCAGCCTATCGATTCTCGGACTAGCGGGCACCGGGGAGCTGTTTTTT. Its translation is CASSLSILGLAGTGELFF.

The CDR3 sequence is CASSVVGTSYNEQFF. CDR3 nucleotides: TGTGCCAGCAGCGTAGTGGGGACTAGCTACAATGAGCAGTTCTTC. The V gene is TRBV9, the J gene TRBJ2-1, with TRBD2 matching 8 bases. The trim removed 0 bases at V and 3 bases at J, leaving 2 bases unmatched. Per germline, CDR1 SGDLS and CDR2 YYNGEE. The CDR3 runs to 15 residues.

The V call is TRBV7-8, the J call TRBJ1-5, with TRBD1 matching over 9 bases. CDR3 length equals 15 residues. V lost 6 bases and J lost 6; bases outside the gene matches: 9. Germline loops: CDR1 SGHVS, CDR2 FQNEAQ. Here the CDR3 reads CASSRTGDQGQPQHF. In DNA form, the CDR3 reads TGTGCCAGCAGTCGGACAGGGGACCAGGGTCAGCCCCAGCATTTT.

The rearrangement uses TRBV11-3 and TRBJ2-1; 9 nucleotides agree with TRBD1. V lost 2 bases and J lost 2; bases outside the gene matches: 1. CDR1 SGHNT and CDR2 YENEEA come from the germline V gene. This CDR3 comprises 15 residues. The CDR3 here is CASSLRTGAYNEQFF. The CDR3 DNA is TGTGCCAGCAGCTTAAGGACAGGGGCCTACAATGAGCAGTTCTTC.

The V call is TRBV14, the J call TRBJ1-1, with D hard to call. This CDR3 has 13 amino acids. Germline V gene data show CDR1 as SGHDN and CDR2 as FVKESK. V lost 0 bases and J lost 4, with 6 bases in between. In DNA, the CDR3 is TGTGCCAGCAGCCAAGATGTCAGCACTGAAGCTTTCTTT. It encodes CASSQDVSTEAFF.

V usage is TRBV7-6 and J usage is TRBJ2-7; 7 positions match TRBD1. CDR3 length: 14 amino acids. V was clipped by 0 bases and J by 4 bases; unmatched bases: 3. The germline V gene has CDR1 SGHVS and CDR2 FNYEAQ. The CDR3 bases are TGTGCCAGCAGCTTAGCACAGGGGCGATACGAGCAGTACTTC. This translates into CASSLAQGRYEQYF.

V and J are TRBV7-6 and TRBJ2-1; no firm D call. Germline V gene sequence: CDR1 SGHVS, CDR2 FNYEAQ. The CDR3 is 16 residues long. V gave up 1 base and J gave up 4 bases, with 14 bases separating them. The CDR3 reads CASSLEVGYGYNEQFF. In DNA form, the CDR3 reads TGTGCCAGCAGCTTAGAGGTGGGCTATGGGTACAATGAGCAGTTCTTC. The full variable domain, in which reference TRBV7-6 and TRBJ2-1 provide the parts outside the CDR3, is GAGVSQSPRYKVTKRGQDVALRCDPISGHVSLYWYRQALGQGPEFLTYFNYEAQQDKSGLPNDRFSAERPEGSISTLTIQRTEQRDSAMYRCASSLEVGYGYNEQFFGPGTRLTVL.

The chain couples TRBV6-5 to TRBJ2-7; D is ambiguous. The germline CDR1 and CDR2 sequences are MNHEY and SVGAGI. Trimming took off 4 bases at V and 10 bases at J, with 11 bases between the two ends. The CDR3 has 11 amino acids. This CDR3 reads CASSSSTIQYF. The DNA for the CDR3 is TGTGCCAGCAGTTCAAGCACTATACAGTACTTC.